The 13 T cell receptor beta chains given below trace back to one sample, sequenced in a study of cytomegalovirus exposure and HLA in healthy donors. PCR was performed using 60 Vbeta and 13 Jbeta primers. TCRdb's copy holds only in-frame clones and misses some; the assay was immunoSEQ multiplex PCR. The sample lists about 190,000 clones; 65% to 85% were seen once. Sample: PBMCs. The receptors here all came from a man younger than 30 in good health and CMV-seronegative.

The V and J genes are TRBV28 and TRBJ2-7, with TRBD2 matching 9 bases. Germline V gene sequence: CDR1 MDHEN, CDR2 SYDVKM. J was trimmed by 3 bases and V by 6 bases; bases with no gene match: 6. The CDR3 contains 14 residues. Here the CDR3 DNA reads TGTGCCAGCAGACCGGGACTAGCTGGCTACGAGCAGTACTTC. Its protein is CASRPGLAGYEQYF.

This sequence joins TRBV30 and TRBJ2-5; TRBD1 matches 7 bases. Germline values: CDR1 GTSNPN, CDR2 SVGIG (reference sequence). CDR3 length: 12 amino acids. V gave up 2 bases and J gave up 4 bases; unmatched junction bases: 1. This CDR3 is CAWSSGGETQYF. As DNA, the CDR3 is TGTGCCTGGAGTTCAGGGGGAGAGACCCAGTACTTC.

The V and J genes are TRBV4-3 and TRBJ1-1, with 9 bases that match TRBD1. This CDR3 is 14 amino acids long. V was clipped by 9 bases and J by 1 base; unmatched bases: 6. Germline CDR1 is LGHNA and CDR2 is YSLEER. The CDR3 region has the DNA TGCGCCAGTTCCCGGGACAGGGCGAACACTGAAGCTTTCTTT. Its translation: CASSRDRANTEAFF.

The chain uses TRBV15 and TRBJ2-1; 9 bases align to TRBD1. CDR1 is LNHNV, CDR2 YYDKDF, per germline (reference sequence). The CDR3 contains 18 residues. Unmatched junction bases numbered 9, after V lost 0 bases and J lost 3 bases. The CDR3 nucleotides read TGTGCCACCAGCAGAGAACTGCCTGGGACAGGGAACTACAATGAGCAGTTCTTC. It is translated as CATSRELPGTGNYNEQFF.

The chain employs TRBV9 and TRBJ1-2; D unresolved. The length of the CDR3 is 12 residues. With 4 bases removed from V and 0 bases from J, the gap between germline ends came to 4 bases. Germline CDR1 reads SGDLS; CDR2 reads YYNGEE. The CDR3 DNA sequence: TGTGCCAGCAGCCAGGCTAACTATGGCTACACCTTC. Protein: CASSQANYGYTF.

V usage is TRBV5-1 and J usage is TRBJ2-1, with 8 bases fitting TRBD1. CDR3 length: 15 residues. CDR1 and CDR2 (germline): SGHRS, YFSETQ. The V gene end was trimmed by 4 bases and the J gene end by 6 bases; junction bases not matched to a gene: 9. The CDR3 is CASSVAGQGSNEQFF. The CDR3 nucleotides are TGCGCCAGCAGCGTAGCAGGACAGGGATCCAATGAGCAGTTCTTC.

This rearrangement joins TRBV9 to TRBJ1-1; D call uncertain. Deletions cut 5 bases from V and 6 bases from J, with 14 bases between. Per the germline V gene, CDR1 is SGDLS and CDR2 is YYNGEE. The CDR3 length is 13 residues. CDR3: CASSKDGGAEAFF. As DNA, the CDR3 is TGTGCCAGCAGTAAGGACGGCGGGGCTGAAGCTTTCTTT.

The V call is TRBV7-8, the J call TRBJ2-5; unclear D gene. The J call is doubtful: the DNA matches TRBJ2-7 better. The CDR3 length is 15 residues. Germline lookup yields CDR1 SGHVS and CDR2 FQNEAQ. CDR3 DNA sequence: TGTGCCAGCAGCTTAGCCCTAGAGTCCCGCCACGAGCAGTACTTC. This sequence encodes CASSLALESRHEQYF.

Here the CDR3 reads CASSLNPGQPQETQYF. The CDR3 nucleotides are TGTGCCAGCTCCCTCAATCCGGGACAGCCACAAGAGACCCAGTACTTC. The chain links TRBV28 to TRBJ2-5; 7 bases match TRBD1. The CDR3 has 16 residues. The junction had 14 bases not matched to a gene; V was cut back by 8 bases and J by 2 bases. CDR1 and CDR2 from the germline V gene are MDHEN and SYDVKM.

The chain couples TRBV27 to TRBJ2-7; D gene unclear. In germline, CDR1 is MNHEY, CDR2 SMNVEV (reference sequence). CDR3 length equals 13 residues. V was trimmed by 3 bases and J by 2 bases, leaving 8 bases between them. CDR3 sequence (DNA): TGTGCCAGCAGTTTGAGCAGCGCCTACGAGCAGTACTTC. Translated, it gives CASSLSSAYEQYF.

The V gene is TRBV6-1, the J gene TRBJ2-1, with D possibly being TRBD1 (6 bases). The CDR3 extends over 16 amino acids. Germline assignment: CDR1 MNHNS and CDR2 SASEGT. V was clipped by 2 bases and J by 7 bases, with 18 bases between them. CDR3 protein: CASSETPGHFPNEQFF. The CDR3 DNA follows: TGTGCCAGCAGTGAAACACCGGGACATTTCCCTAATGAGCAGTTCTTC.

The V and J genes are TRBV7-2 and TRBJ1-2, with 7 positions matching TRBD1. CDR3 size: 16 residues. Germline V gene lookup returns CDR1 SGHTA and CDR2 FQGNSA. J was trimmed by 4 bases and V by 5 bases; bases with no gene match: 13. This chain's CDR3 is CASSLTPGQKSYGYTF. The CDR3 DNA follows: TGTGCCAGCAGCCTAACTCCGGGACAGAAGAGCTATGGCTACACCTTC.

The chain couples TRBV13 to TRBJ2-5; 7 nucleotides line up with TRBD2. V lost 2 bases to trimming and J lost 3 bases; unmatched junction nucleotides: 9. Germline V lookup: CDR1 PRHDT, CDR2 FYEKMQ (reference sequence). This CDR3 spans 16 amino acids. CDR3 residues: CASSLSGTIKEETQYF. The DNA for the CDR3 is TGTGCCAGCAGCTTATCCGGGACTATAAAAGAAGAGACCCAGTACTTC.